This is a list of T cell receptor beta chains from one sample in a study of blood T cells in healthy people across ages. One entry per CDR3 protein, called by TCRdb with MiXCR from the 5' RACE reads. The sample yields hundreds of thousands of distinct CDR3 sequences, approximately 40% seen once. The sequenced sample consisted of blood. All receptors come from a man older than 75 in good health. The CDR3 runs from the conserved cysteine through the conserved F or W. D genes are given only for firm matches. For some rows the clone size is stated as once, few or many, or as a class when expanded; others skip it.

CDR3nt	CDR3aa	abundance	v_gene	j_gene	d_gene
TGTGCCAGTAGTATGGGACTAGCCAGGGAGACCCAGTACTTC	CASSMGLARETQYF	NA	TRBV19	TRBJ2-5	TRBD2
TGTGCCAGCAGTTCGGGGGGAGGTGAGCAGTTCTTC	CASSSGGGEQFF	few	TRBV7-2	TRBJ2-1	TRBD2
TGTGCCAGCAGTTTGCAGTCCTACAATGAGCAGTTCTTC	CASSLQSYNEQFF	NA	TRBV6-4	TRBJ2-1	NA
TGTGCCAGCAGCCGCGACACCCTCGGGAGAAACACTGAAGCTTTCTTT	CASSRDTLGRNTEAFF	few	TRBV7-2	TRBJ1-1	NA
TGCAGCGTCCCCGGACAGTGTGGGGGCCTTGAGCAGTACTTC	CSVPGQCGGLEQYF	NA	TRBV29-1	TRBJ2-5	NA
TGTGCCAGCAGTCCGCGACAGGGGAGGGGCACTGAAGCTTTCTTT	CASSPRQGRGTEAFF	few	TRBV27	TRBJ1-1	TRBD1
TGCAGTGCTTGCAGACTAGCAGGAGGATACGAGCAGTACTTC	CSACRLAGGYEQYF	NA	TRBV20-1	TRBJ2-7	TRBD2
TGTGCCAGCACCCCCCGGGGGACAGGGGCCTACGAGCAGTACTTC	CASTPRGTGAYEQYF	NA	TRBV28	TRBJ2-7	TRBD1
TGTGCCACTCGGAGGGATAGGGCCCCTAGCACAGATACGCAGTATTTT	CATRRDRAPSTDTQYF	NA	TRBV27	TRBJ2-3	NA
TGCGCCAGCAGCGGCAGGAGGCTCACAGATACGCAGTATTTT	CASSGRRLTDTQYF	once	TRBV5-1	TRBJ2-3	NA
TGTGCCAGCTCACCAGTGCGAACTGAAGCTTTCTTT	CASSPVRTEAFF	NA	TRBV18	TRBJ1-1	NA
TGTGCCAGCAGCTTAGGTTACGGGGGGAGCTCCTACAATGAGCAGTTCTTC	CASSLGYGGSSYNEQFF	few	TRBV7-2	TRBJ2-1	TRBD2
TGCGCCAGCAGACTAGCGGGAAGCTCCTACGAGCAGTACTTC	CASRLAGSSYEQYF	few	TRBV5-1	TRBJ2-7	TRBD2
TGTGCCAGCAGCTTAGCTTCCGGGACCGGAGGCGAGACCCAGTACTTC	CASSLASGTGGETQYF	many	TRBV7-2	TRBJ2-5	NA
TGTGCCAGCAGCTCGTCCGGGACTAGCGGGGACGAGCAGTACTTC	CASSSSGTSGDEQYF	NA	TRBV7-2	TRBJ2-7	TRBD2
TGCGCCAGCAGCCAAGTGACGGGACTAGCGGGAATGGATACGCAGTATTTT	CASSQVTGLAGMDTQYF	NA	TRBV4-3	TRBJ2-3	TRBD2
TGCAGGGCTAGCGGGGATGAGCAGTTCTTC	CRASGDEQFF	NA	TRBV20-1	TRBJ2-1	TRBD2
TGCAGCACCAGGGGGGGAACTAATGAAAAACTGTTTTTT	CSTRGGTNEKLFF	NA	TRBV29-1	TRBJ1-4	TRBD1
TGTGCCAGCAGAGCCCCTTCGGCGGGAACCTACAATGAGCAGTTCTTC	CASRAPSAGTYNEQFF	few	TRBV6-2/TRBV6-3	TRBJ2-1	NA
TGTGCCAGCAGCTTAGTCAGGGGGTCCTCTGGAAACACCATATATTTT	CASSLVRGSSGNTIYF	NA	TRBV7-6	TRBJ1-3	TRBD1
TGTGCCAGCAGTTTATGGCCCCAGGGAACAGATACGCAGTATTTT	CASSLWPQGTDTQYF	many	TRBV27	TRBJ2-3	NA
TGTGCCAGCAGTTACTCTGGACAGGGGGCTCGGGACTATGGCTACACCTTC	CASSYSGQGARDYGYTF	NA	TRBV6-5	TRBJ1-2	TRBD1
TGTGCCAGCAGGCTCGACAGCCACTCCTACGAGCAGTACTTC	CASRLDSHSYEQYF	NA	TRBV6-5	TRBJ2-7	NA
TGCGCCAGCAGCCCCCTAACCCCCCGGGCGGGGGGCTACACCTTC	CASSPLTPRAGGYTF	many	TRBV4-3	TRBJ1-2	NA
TGTGCCAGCAGCCCCGCAGGCAGGAGCCTCTATGGCTACACCTTC	CASSPAGRSLYGYTF	NA	TRBV6-2/TRBV6-3	TRBJ1-2	NA
TGTGCCAGCAGCTTGTCGGTAGCGGGAGGTCATGAGCAGTTCTTC	CASSLSVAGGHEQFF	NA	TRBV7-3	TRBJ2-1	TRBD2
TGCGCCAGCAGTGATCTCCCCGGGTTAGATACGCAGTATTTT	CASSDLPGLDTQYF	few	TRBV10-1	TRBJ2-3	NA
TGCAGTGCTAGTACACAACCTCGGGGCTACGAGCAGTACTTC	CSASTQPRGYEQYF	NA	TRBV20-1	TRBJ2-7	NA
TGTGCCAGCTCACCACGGGACAGCTATAATTCACCCCTCCACTTT	CASSPRDSYNSPLHF	few	TRBV18	TRBJ1-6	TRBD1
TGTGCCAGCAGCTATGCGGGGACCAATGAAAAACTGTTTTTT	CASSYAGTNEKLFF	few	TRBV9	TRBJ1-4	NA
TGTGCCAGCAGTACGTTATTCGGACAGGGAAACACTGAAGCTTTCTTT	CASSTLFGQGNTEAFF	few	TRBV12-3/TRBV12-4	TRBJ1-1	TRBD1
TGTGCCAGCAGTTCACCGGGACAGCCCTACGAGCAGTACTTC	CASSSPGQPYEQYF	many	TRBV6-5	TRBJ2-7	TRBD1
TGTGCCAGCAGCCAACCATTCGGAGGCACAGATACGCAGTATTTT	CASSQPFGGTDTQYF	NA	TRBV4-2	TRBJ2-3	NA
TGTGCCAGCAGCATCCGCAGGACGCAGTACTTC	CASSIRRTQYF	NA	TRBV14	TRBJ2-7	NA
TGCAGTGCTCCGAGGGCTAGCGGGAGTCACGAGCAGTACTTC	CSAPRASGSHEQYF	NA	TRBV20-1	TRBJ2-7	TRBD2
TGTGCCAGTAGTATCCGGGCCCAGGGCTGGAATGAGCAGTTCTTC	CASSIRAQGWNEQFF	NA	TRBV19	TRBJ2-1	NA
TGCAGCGTTGAAGCAAGGAACTACAGGGAAGGCAAAAACATTCAGTACTTC	CSVEARNYREGKNIQYF	NA	TRBV29-1	TRBJ2-4	NA
TGTGCCAGCAGTTCCCGGAGATGGACTGAGCAGTTCTTC	CASSSRRWTEQFF	NA	TRBV27	TRBJ2-1	NA
TGTGCCGGCTCATCAGGACTAGCGGGGTACACCGGGGAGCTGTTTTTT	CAGSSGLAGYTGELFF	NA	TRBV18	TRBJ2-2	TRBD2
TGTGCCAGCAGCCCCGACCAGCGGGGGGTGGGAGATACGCAGTATTTT	CASSPDQRGVGDTQYF	few	TRBV14	TRBJ2-3	TRBD2
TGCAGCGTCCTCGAGGGCAATCAGCCCCAGCATTTT	CSVLEGNQPQHF	once	TRBV29-1	TRBJ1-5	NA
TGTGCCAGCAGCGCCAGGACAGGGTACGAGCAGTACTTC	CASSARTGYEQYF	few	TRBV5-5	TRBJ2-7	TRBD1
TGTGCCAGCAGTTTCGGGCAGACTGGAAACACCATATATTTT	CASSFGQTGNTIYF	NA	TRBV12-3/TRBV12-4	TRBJ1-3	NA
TGTGCCAGCAGCCCAAACAGGGGACCCACAGATACGCAGTATTTT	CASSPNRGPTDTQYF	few	TRBV6-2/TRBV6-3	TRBJ2-3	TRBD1
TGTGCCAGCAGCTCCCGGACAGGGGCGGAAGAAAAACTGTTTTTT	CASSSRTGAEEKLFF	NA	TRBV7-9	TRBJ1-4	TRBD1
TGCGCCAGCAGCTCGGGGGACGGTAAGAACACTGAAGCTTTCTTT	CASSSGDGKNTEAFF	NA	TRBV5-1	TRBJ1-1	NA
TGCAGTGCTAGGACAGGGGTCTCGCCCCTGAGGTTCGGGGGAAATGAGCAGTTCTTC	CSARTGVSPLRFGGNEQFF	few	TRBV20-1	TRBJ2-1	TRBD1
TGTGCCAGCAGCTCCGACCACAGGGGGCGGACCGGGGAGCTGTTTTTT	CASSSDHRGRTGELFF	NA	TRBV5-5	TRBJ2-2	TRBD1
TGCAGTGCTAGGGGTCCGGGACGATGGGGGACCCAGTACTTC	CSARGPGRWGTQYF	once	TRBV20-1	TRBJ2-5	NA
TGTGCCAGCAGCGAGCTGGGGCTAGCGGTCTCCTACAATGAGCAGTTCTTC	CASSELGLAVSYNEQFF	NA	TRBV7-2	TRBJ2-1	TRBD2
TGCAGCGTTGGAGGGGCCGCGAACTATGGCTACACCTTC	CSVGGAANYGYTF	few	TRBV29-1	TRBJ1-2	NA
TGTGCCAGCAGCCAAGCGGGGACTAGTTGGTCGGTTTACAATGAGCAGTTCTTC	CASSQAGTSWSVYNEQFF	NA	TRBV3-1	TRBJ2-1	TRBD2
TGTGCCAGCAGTTTGAGCGAAGGCTACGAGCAGTACTTC	CASSLSEGYEQYF	NA	TRBV28	TRBJ2-7	NA